These 30 T cell receptor beta chains were sequenced from one sample in a study of tumor-infiltrating lymphocytes in oesophageal squamous cell carcinoma. TCRdb reanalysed the PCR reads using MiXCR and keeps one entry per CDR3 protein. The table records around 23,000 distinct CDR3 sequences, more than 30% of them present only once. The sequenced sample consisted of esophageal tumor tissue. Receptors were obtained from a male donor with esophageal squamous cell carcinoma.

This clonotype was found many times. The chain has TRBV12-3 or TRBV12-4 and TRBJ2-5; TRBD1 might be the D (6 bases). V was trimmed by 6 bases and J by 2 bases, leaving 16 bases between them. The CDR3 is made up of 15 amino acids. CDR3 sequence (DNA): TGTGCCAGCAGAACAGGACAGTTACTTCAAGAGACCCAGTACTTC. Translation gives CASRTGQLLQETQYF.

The table lists this clonotype with many counts. This rearrangement joins TRBV5-1 to TRBJ2-1; 7 bases agree with TRBD2. The CDR3 is 15 amino acids. The trim removed 9 bases at V and 0 bases at J, leaving 9 bases unmatched. Germline CDR1 SGHRS, CDR2 YFSETQ. The CDR3 sequence is CATTPLAASYNEQFF. CDR3 nucleotide sequence: TGCGCCACTACCCCCCTAGCGGCCTCCTACAATGAGCAGTTCTTC. Based on the CDR3 plus reference TRBV5-1 and TRBJ2-1, the full variable domain is KAGVTQTPRYLIKTRGQQVTLSCSPISGHRSVSWYQQTPGQGLQFLFEYFSETQRNKGNFPGRFSGRQFSNSRSEMNVSTLELGDSALYLCATTPLAASYNEQFFGPGTRLTVL.

V usage is TRBV29-1 and J usage is TRBJ1-1; no clear D gene. Trimming shortened V by 7 bases and J by 9 bases, and 15 bases separated the two germline ends. Per germline, CDR1 SQVTM and CDR2 ANQGSEA. The CDR3 extends over 11 amino acids. CDR3 nucleotide sequence: TGCAGCGCACAAGAGGACGGGAAAGCTTTCTTT. Amino acids: CSAQEDGKAFF.

In its sample, this clonotype was seen many times. The rearrangement joins TRBV5-1 to TRBJ1-1; the D is unclear. From germline, CDR1 is SGHRS and CDR2 YFSETQ. The CDR3 totals 14 residues. Trimming cost V 0 bases and J 4 bases, with 10 bases left between them. Here the CDR3 DNA reads TGCGCCAGCAGCTTGGCAGGTTATGGCACTGAAGCTTTCTTT. Translation: CASSLAGYGTEAFF.

In this sample, this clonotype turned up many times. V usage is TRBV5-1 and J usage is TRBJ2-2; TRBD2 aligns across 9 bases. Germline values: CDR1 SGHRS, CDR2 YFSETQ. The CDR3 totals 14 residues. Trimming took 4 bases from V and 6 from J; bases not matched to a gene: 4. The CDR3 DNA follows: TGCGCCAGCAGCGCGGGGGGGAGCGCCGGGGAGCTGTTTTTT. It specifies CASSAGGSAGELFF. Full variable domain (outside the CDR3, taken from reference TRBV5-1 and TRBJ2-2): KAGVTQTPRYLIKTRGQQVTLSCSPISGHRSVSWYQQTPGQGLQFLFEYFSETQRNKGNFPGRFSGRQFSNSRSEMNVSTLELGDSALYLCASSAGGSAGELFFGEGSRLTVL.

A note on this clonotype: At one boundary the junction diverges from the germline segment, which might be a read error. The rearrangement links TRBV20-1 to TRBJ1-6; 9 bases are shared with TRBD1. Per the germline V gene, CDR1 is DFQATT and CDR2 is SNEGSKA (reference sequence). The CDR3 totals 14 residues. The CDR3: CSARPGTGPYEQYF. Written as DNA, the CDR3 is TGCAGTGCTAGACCTGGGACAGGGCCCTACGAGCAGTACTTT.

This clonotype has ten or more counts. V usage is TRBV5-1 and J usage is TRBJ2-5; 10 bases are a match to TRBD2. Germline trimming cut 1 base from V and 5 bases from J; bases unmatched to any gene: 5. The length of the CDR3 is 15 residues. CDR1 is SGHRS and CDR2 is YFSETQ in the germline V gene. CDR3 nucleotide sequence: TGCGCCAGCAGCTTGCTAGCGGGGGTGTTGGAGACCCAGTACTTC. Amino acids: CASSLLAGVLETQYF.

J is TRBJ2-5 and V is TRBV11-2; D uncertain. The germline V and J ends were trimmed by 1 base and 4 bases, with 7 bases remaining between them. CDR3 length: 13 amino acids. The germline gives CDR1 SGHAT, CDR2 FQNNGV. The CDR3 DNA sequence: TGTGCCAGCAGCTTAGTATGGGGAGAGACCCAGTACTTC. This translates into CASSLVWGETQYF.

The gene calls are TRBV11-2 and TRBJ1-2; D gene ambiguous. Germline V gene data show CDR1 as SGHAT and CDR2 as FQNNGV. The CDR3 has 14 amino acids. V gave up 1 base and J gave up 3 bases, with 9 bases separating them. CDR3 sequence (DNA): TGTGCCAGCAGCTTAGCTGGCGGTGACTATGGCTACACCTTC. Translating gives CASSLAGGDYGYTF.

This clonotype was seen ten or more times. The rearrangement uses TRBV27 and TRBJ2-3; possibly TRBD1 for D (6 bases). Germline CDR1 is MNHEY and CDR2 is SMNVEV (reference sequence). The germline V and J ends were trimmed by 1 base and 1 base, with 12 bases remaining between them. CDR3 length: 16 residues. CDR3 loop: CASSLFRGSGTDTQYF. For the CDR3, the DNA is TGTGCCAGCAGTTTATTTAGGGGGAGTGGCACAGATACGCAGTATTTT.

The genes are TRBV7-2 and TRBJ2-5; 11 bases are shared with TRBD2. The DNA end is a closer match to TRBJ2-7, so the J assignment may be wrong. Germline V lookup: CDR1 SGHTA, CDR2 FQGNSA. The CDR3 has 16 residues. CDR3 nucleotide sequence: TGTGCCAGCAGCTTGGGACTAGCGGATCCCCGCCACGAGCAGTACTTC. This encodes CASSLGLADPRHEQYF.

Ten or more counts support this clonotype. The chain is built from TRBV5-6 and TRBJ2-4; D ambiguous. CDR3 length equals 17 residues. Trimming took 4 bases from V and 3 from J, leaving 20 bases between them. Looked up from germline, CDR1 is SGHDT and CDR2 is YYEEEE. As DNA, the CDR3 is TGTGCCAGCAGCGAGACGCTGATTGGGATGGGCAAAAACATTCAGTACTTC. Encoded protein: CASSETLIGMGKNIQYF.

The gene calls are TRBV11-2 and TRBJ2-4; D is perhaps TRBD2 (6 bases). The closer fit of TRBJ2-7 to the DNA end suggests the J call may be wrong. The CDR3 covers 13 residues. Looked up from germline, CDR1 is SGHAT and CDR2 is FQNNGV. CDR3: CASSLEFGGEQYF. The CDR3 DNA reads TGTGCCAGCAGCTTAGAGTTCGGGGGCGAGCAGTACTTC.

The chain combines TRBV6-1 with TRBJ2-6; no firm D call. CDR1 is MNHNS and CDR2 is SASEGT in the germline V gene. V was trimmed by 2 bases and J by 2 bases, leaving 4 bases between them. This CDR3 is built from 14 residues. The CDR3 nucleotides are TGTGCCAGCAGTGAACTAGCTGGGGCCAACGTCCTGACTTTC. This gives the protein CASSELAGANVLTF.

The chain carries TRBV26 and TRBJ2-3; the DNA was not used to check the table's D call, TRBD1. The J call may be incorrect, as the DNA end agrees better with TRBJ2-1. TRBV26 is assigned pseudogene status. This CDR3 spans 14 amino acids. For the CDR3, the DNA is TGTGCCAGCAGTTCCCCGGGACGGAACAATGAGCAGTTCTTC. It translates to CASSSPGRNNEQFF.

This clonotype was seen repeatedly, ten times or more. This chain uses TRBV10-3 with TRBJ2-1, with D hard to call. Trimming removed 4 bases from V and 7 bases from J, with 8 bases in between. This CDR3 contains 12 residues. The germline gives CDR1 ENHRY, CDR2 SYGVKD. The CDR3 here is CAISVSANEQFF. The CDR3 DNA follows: TGTGCCATCAGTGTTTCGGCGAATGAGCAGTTCTTC.

The chain is built from TRBV2 and TRBJ2-5; D tentatively reads TRBD1 or TRBD2 (5 bases each). Trimming removed 7 bases at V and 2 bases at J, with 20 bases between. Germline CDR1 and CDR2: SNHLY and FYNNEI. The length of the CDR3 is 16 residues. CDR3: CASKSGRDRDQETQYF. The CDR3 nucleotides read TGTGCCAGCAAATCGGGTCGGGACCGCGATCAAGAGACCCAGTACTTC.

V gene TRBV14 combines with J gene TRBJ2-3, with TRBD2 identical over 14 bases. The better agreement between TRBJ2-7 and the DNA end casts doubt on the J call. The CDR3 is made up of 17 amino acids. Germline CDR1 and CDR2: SGHDN and FVKESK. Here the CDR3 DNA reads TGTGCCAGCAGCCTTCTATCGGGACTAGCGGGAGTAGGGGAGCAGTACTTC. Its translation: CASSLLSGLAGVGEQYF.

This clonotype was counted many times. This sequence joins TRBV5-4 and TRBJ2-1, with TRBD2 matching over 11 bases. Trimming removed 0 bases from V and 5 bases from J; junction bases left unmatched: 4. Germline CDR1 is SGHNT and CDR2 is YYREEE (reference sequence). CDR3 size: 16 residues. In nucleotides, the CDR3 is TGTGCCAGCAGCTTGGGGCTAGCGGGGGGAAACAATGAGCAGTTCTTC. Translated: CASSLGLAGGNNEQFF.

In its sample, this clonotype ranks as medium-sized (0.01 to 0.1%). The chain combines TRBV7-9 with TRBJ1-1; D might be TRBD1 (6 bases). The V end was cut by 5 bases, the J end by 5 bases, with 12 bases between. Germline V CDR1 and CDR2: SEHNR, FQNEAQ (reference sequence). The length of the CDR3 is 13 residues. CDR3 in amino acids: CASSIQGDTEAFF. CDR3 DNA: TGTGCCAGCAGCATACAGGGTGATACTGAAGCTTTCTTT.

This clonotype has a count of ten or more. The genes are TRBV5-1 and TRBJ1-1; D may be TRBD1 (5 bases). Germline V gives CDR1 SGHRS, CDR2 YFSETQ. The CDR3 has 14 amino acids. Trimming stripped 2 bases from V and 5 bases from J, with 13 bases between. The CDR3 nucleotides are TGCGCCAGCAGCTTTCTTCTGGGGGGGACTGAAGCTTTCTTT. This sequence encodes CASSFLLGGTEAFF. Full variable domain (remainder filled in from reference TRBV5-1 and TRBJ1-1): KAGVTQTPRYLIKTRGQQVTLSCSPISGHRSVSWYQQTPGQGLQFLFEYFSETQRNKGNFPGRFSGRQFSNSRSEMNVSTLELGDSALYLCASSFLLGGTEAFFGQGTRLTVV.

This clonotype was observed once. The chain uses TRBV6-2 or TRBV6-3 and TRBJ2-3, with a weak D call TRBD2 (6 bases). V lost 0 bases and J 2 bases, leaving 12 bases between the germline ends. CDR1 and CDR2 from the germline V gene are MNHEY and SVGEGT. The CDR3 has 16 residues. CDR3 residues: CASSYSARDSTDTQYF. CDR3 DNA: TGTGCCAGCAGTTACTCAGCACGGGACTCCACAGATACGCAGTATTTT.

Ten or more counts support this clonotype. The rearrangement uses TRBV9 and TRBJ2-5; D ambiguous. The CDR3 is made up of 12 amino acids. Germline loops: CDR1 SGDLS, CDR2 YYNGEE. The V end lost 4 bases, the J end lost 4 bases, and 8 bases lay between the germline ends. This CDR3 reads CASSPYGETQYF. CDR3 DNA sequence: TGTGCCAGCAGCCCCTATGGAGAGACCCAGTACTTC.

The rearrangement uses TRBV7-2 and TRBJ1-1; D not certain. Germline CDR1 SGHTA, CDR2 FQGNSA. This CDR3 is 13 amino acids long. The V and J ends lost 3 bases and 6 bases respectively, with 11 bases between them. The CDR3 nucleotides are TGTGCCAGCAGCTTCCCGCCCCGACCTGAAGCTTTCTTT. Translated, it gives CASSFPPRPEAFF.

This clonotype was counted at least ten times. The genes are TRBV5-1 and TRBJ2-7; D not certain. CDR1 is SGHRS, CDR2 YFSETQ, per germline. Deletions cut 0 bases from V and 0 bases from J, with 7 bases between. CDR3 length: 14 amino acids. CDR3 residues: CASSLAGDSYEQYF. The CDR3 coding sequence is TGCGCCAGCAGCTTGGCCGGCGACTCCTACGAGCAGTACTTC.

About this clonotype: This clone may be a read error of a much larger clone one base away. The chain uses TRBV2 and TRBJ2-4; no firm D call. The CDR3 is 15 residues long. Trimming cost V 1 base and J 13 bases, with 20 bases left between them. The germline CDR1 and CDR2 sequences are SNHLY and FYNNEI. The CDR3 spells CASSEGYLIGNEQYF. The CDR3, as DNA: TGTGCCAGCAGTGAAGGATACCTTATAGGCAATGAGCAGTACTTC.

The V and J genes are TRBV7-2 and TRBJ1-2, with 7 bases lining up with TRBD1. Trimming at V came to 2 bases and at J to 6 bases, leaving 9 bases not matched to a gene. This CDR3 comprises 15 residues. The germline CDR1 and CDR2 sequences are SGHTA and FQGNSA. Written as DNA, the CDR3 is TGTGCCAGCAGCTTAACCCGGGACAGTCCCCATGGCTACACCTTC. Its protein is CASSLTRDSPHGYTF.

This clonotype has just a few counts. V gene TRBV7-6 combines with J gene TRBJ2-5; D not resolved. Germline V lookup: CDR1 SGHVS, CDR2 FNYEAQ. The CDR3 length is 15 residues. The germline V and J ends were trimmed by 0 bases and 2 bases, with 10 bases remaining between them. The CDR3 nucleotides are TGTGCCAGCAGCTTAGCGCTTGCACGACAAGAGACCCAGTACTTC. It is translated as CASSLALARQETQYF.

This clonotype was seen ten or more times. The conserved phenylalanine or tryptophan is not found at the CDR3 terminus, so this likely reflects a read error. The DNA is omitted, as the CDR3 cannot be located on it reliably, and the CDR3 follows TCRdb's listing. The rearrangement joins TRBV7-8 to TRBJ2-6. Germline values: CDR1 SGHVS, CDR2 FQNEAQ. The CDR3 has 8 amino acids, counting both end residues. CDR3 in amino acids: CASSLAWD.

This rearrangement joins TRBV27 to TRBJ2-6; no clear D gene. Trimming took off 4 bases at V and 0 bases at J, with 1 base between the two ends. This CDR3 contains 13 residues. Germline V lookup: CDR1 MNHEY, CDR2 SMNVEV (reference sequence). The DNA of the CDR3 is TGTGCCAGCAGTTACTCTGGGGCCAACGTCCTGACTTTC. Translation: CASSYSGANVLTF.